These 24 T cell receptor beta chains were all obtained from the same sample, sequenced in a study of shared clonotypes between healthy human individuals. Profiling relied on immunoSEQ multiplex PCR, and the TCRdb table lists in-frame clones only, not all of them. The sample lists about 2 million clones, roughly 96% seen once, with 0.1% to 0.15% in the top ten. Sequences were obtained from naive CD4+ T cells sorted from blood. Described subset: CD45RA+ positively selected. These receptors all stem from a man aged 18 to 35 in good health.

The chain joins TRBV5-1 to TRBJ2-4; D remains ambiguous. Germline V gene sequence: CDR1 SGHRS, CDR2 YFSETQ. Deletions cut 0 bases from V and 1 base from J, with 11 bases between. This CDR3 has 16 residues. The CDR3 here is CASSLEPTTAKNIQYF. The CDR3 region has the DNA TGCGCCAGCAGCTTGGAACCAACGACCGCCAAAAACATTCAGTACTTC.

As concerns this clone: The sample holds other DNA sequences that translate to the same CDR3. The V call is TRBV5-1, the J call TRBJ2-2, with 11 nucleotides matching TRBD2. Germline-derived CDR1 and CDR2 are SGHRS and YFSETQ. There are 17 residues in the CDR3. Trimming at V came to 1 base and at J to 2 bases, leaving 4 bases not matched to a gene. The CDR3 DNA is TGCGCCAGCAGCTTGTCCCTAGCGGGGGGTAACACCGGGGAGCTGTTTTTT. Translation: CASSLSLAGGNTGELFF.

This sequence joins TRBV27 and TRBJ1-4; 9 bases are shared with TRBD1. V was clipped by 3 bases and J by 10 bases; unmatched bases: 3. Germline CDR1 is MNHEY and CDR2 is SMNVEV (reference sequence). The length of the CDR3 is 13 residues. The CDR3 DNA sequence: TGTGCCAGCAGTTTCGGACAGGGGTTAAAACTGTTTTTT. It encodes CASSFGQGLKLFF.

The chain employs TRBV18 and TRBJ2-1, with D maybe TRBD2 (5 bases). The CDR3 loop spans 14 amino acids. Germline V CDR1 and CDR2: KGHSH, LQKENI. Trimming took 6 bases from V and 5 from J, leaving 14 bases between them. The CDR3 here is CASSQLRGDNEQFF. The CDR3 DNA is TGTGCCAGCTCCCAGTTACGGGGAGACAATGAGCAGTTCTTC.

Notes on this clone: Germline is not matched at one junction end, which may reflect a read error. Other DNA sequences in this specimen translate into the identical CDR3. The chain has TRBV5-1 and TRBJ1-4; possibly TRBD1 for D (6 bases). There are 15 residues in the CDR3. CDR1 and CDR2 (germline): SGHRS, YFSETQ. The CDR3, as DNA: TGCGCCAGCAGCTTGGTGTCAGGGGTTAATGAGAAACTGTTTTTT. Protein product: CASSLVSGVNEKLFF.

The sample holds one count of this clone. This sequence joins TRBV18 and TRBJ1-1; no clear D gene. Germline V gives CDR1 KGHSH, CDR2 LQKENI. The CDR3 is 15 residues long. The ends were cut back, 0 bases at V and 5 bases at J, with 13 bases in the middle. CDR3 in DNA: TGTGCCAGCTCACCACCGGTAGTAGGGAAAACTGAAGCTTTCTTT. Its protein product is CASSPPVVGKTEAFF. Full variable domain (remainder filled in from reference TRBV18 and TRBJ1-1): NAGVMQNPRHLVRRRGQEARLRCSPMKGHSHVYWYRQLPEEGLKFMVYLQKENIIDESGMPKERFSAEFPKEGPSILRIQQVVRGDSAAYFCASSPPVVGKTEAFFGQGTRLTVV.

The chain uses TRBV10-3 and TRBJ2-7; 8 nucleotides match TRBD2. The CDR3 is 12 residues long. V dropped 8 bases and J dropped 5; count of bases not matched to a gene: 5. Germline V gene sequence: CDR1 ENHRY, CDR2 SYGVKD. In DNA, the CDR3 is TGTGCCATCGGACTAGCTGGGCACGAGCAGTACTTC. Residues: CAIGLAGHEQYF.

The rearrangement links TRBV7-9 to TRBJ2-1, with TRBD1 matching over 7 bases. CDR1 is SEHNR, CDR2 FQNEAQ, per germline (reference sequence). CDR3 length: 17 residues. The ends lost 3 bases at V and 2 bases at J; junction bases unmatched: 10. In DNA, the CDR3 is TGTGCCAGCAGCTTTAGCCCGGGACAGCGACCCTACAATGAGCAGTTCTTC. Encoded protein: CASSFSPGQRPYNEQFF.

This clone showed up just once. This sample includes further DNA sequences coding for the same CDR3. The J gene is TRBJ2-6, the V gene TRBV6-5; TRBD2 matches 7 bases. This CDR3 has 15 amino acids. V shed 6 bases, J shed 1 base, and the junction held 3 bases outside the gene matches. Germline-derived CDR1 and CDR2 are MNHEY and SVGAGI. CDR3 sequence: CASSRGSSGANVLTF. CDR3 bases: TGTGCCAGCAGCCGCGGGAGTTCTGGGGCCAACGTCCTGACTTTC.

This clone appeared once. The chain has TRBV7-9 and TRBJ2-4; D unclear. Trimming removed 2 bases from V and 0 bases from J, with 14 bases in between. Germline-derived CDR1 and CDR2 are SEHNR and FQNEAQ (reference sequence). The CDR3 consists of 17 residues. CDR3 protein: CASSLSSTALAKNIQYF. The CDR3 DNA reads TGTGCCAGCAGCTTATCGAGCACAGCACTAGCCAAAAACATTCAGTACTTC.

The rearrangement joins TRBV28 to TRBJ2-7; D call uncertain. V lost 5 bases and J 3 bases, leaving 8 bases between the germline ends. Germline CDR1 and CDR2: MDHEN and SYDVKM. The CDR3 has 12 residues. CDR3 DNA: TGTGCCAGCAGTCCCTCGGGCTACGAGCAGTACTTC. Translated: CASSPSGYEQYF.

The chain uses TRBV10-3 and TRBJ2-1; 8 nucleotides align to TRBD2. Losses at the gene ends were 6 bases for V and 6 bases for J; bases not matched to a gene: 10. The CDR3 runs to 15 residues. CDR1 and CDR2 (germline): ENHRY, SYGVKD. This CDR3 reads CAISTGGPGVNEQFF. CDR3 sequence (DNA): TGTGCCATCAGCACGGGGGGGCCAGGGGTCAATGAGCAGTTCTTC.

This chain links TRBV28 with TRBJ2-7, with a possible D match to TRBD1 (6 bases). Trimming took off 2 bases at V and 2 bases at J, with 13 bases between the two ends. Germline V gene data show CDR1 as MDHEN and CDR2 as SYDVKM. There are 15 residues in the CDR3. This CDR3 is CASSLGGTKTYEQYF. For the CDR3, the DNA is TGTGCCAGCAGTTTAGGTGGGACAAAAACCTACGAGCAGTACTTC.

The V gene is TRBV5-1, the J gene TRBJ2-7; D might be TRBD2 (5 bases). V lost 2 bases and J 2 bases, leaving 17 bases between the germline ends. Per the germline V gene, CDR1 is SGHRS and CDR2 is YFSETQ. The CDR3 has 16 residues. The CDR3 region has the DNA TGCGCCAGCAGCTTACAGTCCCCCGAGACTACCTACGAGCAGTACTTC. Translated, it gives CASSLQSPETTYEQYF.

The rearrangement uses TRBV18 and TRBJ1-4, with D perhaps TRBD1 (5 bases). CDR1 and CDR2 from the germline V gene are KGHSH and LQKENI. V was cut by 4 bases and J by 8 bases, with 20 bases left in between. The CDR3 has 16 amino acids. The CDR3 reads CASSQKDRGVTEKLFF. For the CDR3, the DNA is TGTGCCAGCTCACAAAAAGACCGGGGGGTTACAGAAAAACTGTTTTTT.

This chain links TRBV6-5 with TRBJ1-5; D is unresolved. Germline CDR1 is MNHEY and CDR2 is SVGAGI. The CDR3 is 16 residues long. V was trimmed by 4 bases and J by 2 bases, leaving 15 bases between them. The CDR3 sequence is CASSSTAPLGNQPQHF. The CDR3 bases are TGTGCCAGCAGTTCAACGGCCCCTTTAGGCAATCAGCCCCAGCATTTT.

The genes are TRBV19 and TRBJ2-6, with 8 bases that match TRBD1. The J segment lost 0 bases and the V segment lost 7 bases, leaving 8 bases of the junction unmatched. Per germline, CDR1 LNHDA and CDR2 SQIVND (reference sequence). The CDR3 is 17 amino acids. CDR3 sequence: CASTRTGTNSGANVLTF. DNA for the CDR3: TGTGCCAGTACCCGGACAGGGACCAACTCTGGGGCCAACGTCCTGACTTTC.

CDR3 loop: CSALVWIMNTEAFF. In DNA form, the CDR3 reads TGCAGCGCCCTGGTTTGGATTATGAACACTGAAGCTTTCTTT. V usage is TRBV29-1 and J usage is TRBJ1-1; D gene unclear. CDR3 size: 14 residues. Trimming took off 7 bases at V and 0 bases at J, with 15 bases between the two ends. Germline-derived CDR1 and CDR2 are SQVTM and ANQGSEA.

This chain uses TRBV7-9 with TRBJ1-6; TRBD1 aligns across 9 bases. Germline CDR1 SEHNR, CDR2 FQNEAQ (reference sequence). The CDR3 sequence is 16 residues long. After removal of 0 bases from V and 7 bases from J, the junction contained 4 bases not matched to a gene. Here the CDR3 reads CASSLAKTGGNSPLHF. The DNA of the CDR3 is TGTGCCAGCAGCTTAGCGAAGACAGGGGGGAATTCACCCCTCCACTTT.

A word on this clone: At the DNA level, this CDR3 is encoded by other sequences in the same sample as well. This rearrangement joins TRBV6-5 to TRBJ1-6; D unclear. CDR1 and CDR2 (germline): MNHEY, SVGAGI. With 5 bases removed from V and 6 bases from J, the gap between germline ends came to 5 bases. The length of the CDR3 is 12 residues. CDR3 in DNA: TGTGCCAGCAGTAGTCGTAATTCACCCCTCCACTTT. Protein sequence: CASSSRNSPLHF.

CDR3 nucleotide sequence: TGTGCCAGCAGTCCCACGGGGGATCCCTGGGAGACCCAGTACTTC. Its protein is CASSPTGDPWETQYF. The rearrangement joins TRBV28 to TRBJ2-5, with a weak D call TRBD2 (6 bases). The CDR3 contains 15 residues. Trimming took 5 bases from V and 5 from J, leaving 18 bases between them. Germline CDR1 is MDHEN and CDR2 is SYDVKM. The whole variable domain, remainder taken from reference TRBV28 and TRBJ2-5, is DVKVTQSSRYLVKRTGEKVFLECVQDMDHENMFWYRQDPGLGLRLIYFSYDVKMKEKGDIPEGYSVSREKKERFSLILESASTNQTSMYLCASSPTGDPWETQYFGPGTRLLVL.

Notes on this clone: A read error may explain this, as a much larger clone is one base away. V gene TRBV7-9 combines with J gene TRBJ1-2; 11 nucleotides agree with TRBD1. CDR1 and CDR2 (germline): SEHNR, FQNEAQ (reference sequence). The V and J ends lost 7 bases and 3 bases, in that order; junction bases with no gene match: 7. The CDR3 spans 15 residues. The CDR3 region is CASNFGQGADYGYTF. As DNA, the CDR3 is TGTGCCAGCAACTTCGGACAGGGGGCGGACTATGGCTACACCTTC.

This sequence joins TRBV10-3 and TRBJ1-1, with TRBD1 matching 9 bases. With V trimmed by 5 bases and J by 2 bases, 6 bases remained unmatched. Germline V gives CDR1 ENHRY, CDR2 SYGVKD. This CDR3 region has 15 residues. DNA for the CDR3: TGTGCCATCAGTCCTGGACAGGGGCTTAACACTGAAGCTTTCTTT. It codes for CAISPGQGLNTEAFF.

This clone was seen many times. The chain carries TRBV14 and TRBJ1-2; perhaps TRBD1 as D (5 bases). V shed 4 bases and J shed 6 bases, with 12 bases lying between them. The germline V gene has CDR1 SGHDN and CDR2 FVKESK. This CDR3 comprises 13 residues. This CDR3 reads CASSRDSFDGYTF. The DNA of the CDR3 is TGTGCCAGCAGCCGAGACAGTTTTGATGGCTACACCTTC. Full variable domain (rest looked up from reference TRBV14 and TRBJ1-2): EAGVTQFPSHSVIEKGQTVTLRCDPISGHDNLYWYRRVMGKEIKFLLHFVKESKQDESGMPNNRFLAERTGGTYSTLKVQPAELEDSGVYFCASSRDSFDGYTFGSGTRLTVV.